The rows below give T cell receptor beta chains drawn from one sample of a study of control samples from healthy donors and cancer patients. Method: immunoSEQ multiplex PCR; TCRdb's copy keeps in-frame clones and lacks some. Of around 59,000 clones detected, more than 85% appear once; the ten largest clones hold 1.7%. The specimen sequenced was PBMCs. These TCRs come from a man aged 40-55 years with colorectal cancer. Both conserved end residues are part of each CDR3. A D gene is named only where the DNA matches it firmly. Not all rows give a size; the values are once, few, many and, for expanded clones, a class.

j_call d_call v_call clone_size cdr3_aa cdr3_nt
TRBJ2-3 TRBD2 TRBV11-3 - CASSLGHGLAAFSDTQYF TGTGCCAGCAGCTTAGGACATGGACTAGCGGCCTTTTCGGATACGCAGTATTTT
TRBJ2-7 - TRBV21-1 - CASSKFARVRLYEQYF TGTGCCAGCAGCAAATTTGCCCGAGTGAGATTGTACGAGCAGTACTTC
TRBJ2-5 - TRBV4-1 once CASSWGVQETQYF TGCGCCAGCTCTTGGGGGGTCCAAGAGACCCAGTACTTC
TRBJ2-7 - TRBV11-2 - CASSQDTFSEQYF TGTGCCAGCTCCCAAGACACTTTTAGCGAGCAGTACTTC
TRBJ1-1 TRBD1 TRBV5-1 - CASSSQGGNTEAFF TGCGCCAGCAGCTCCCAGGGGGGAAACACTGAAGCTTTCTTT
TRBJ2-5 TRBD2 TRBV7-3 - CASSLGGQETQYF TGTGCCAGCAGCTTGGGGGGGCAAGAGACCCAGTACTTC
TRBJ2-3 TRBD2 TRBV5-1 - CASSLESAGADTQYF TGCGCCAGCAGCTTGGAGTCTGCGGGGGCAGATACGCAGTATTTT
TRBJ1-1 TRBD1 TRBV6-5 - CASRDRGLGRAFF TGTGCCAGCAGGGACAGGGGGCTCGGGAGGGCTTTCTTT
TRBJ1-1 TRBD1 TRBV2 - CASRRQGFQGEAFF TGTGCCAGCAGAAGACAGGGATTTCAAGGTGAAGCTTTCTTT
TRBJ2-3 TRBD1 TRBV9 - CASSVREGASTDTQYF TGTGCCAGCAGCGTACGTGAGGGGGCCAGCACAGATACGCAGTATTTT
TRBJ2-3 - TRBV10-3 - CAIGTSTDTQYF TGTGCCATCGGGACTAGCACAGATACGCAGTATTTT
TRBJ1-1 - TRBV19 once CASSIEGSGRGEAFF TGTGCCAGTAGTATAGAAGGGAGCGGCAGGGGTGAAGCTTTCTTT
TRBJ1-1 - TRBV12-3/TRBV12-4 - CASSSTEAFF TGTGCCAGCAGTTCAACTGAAGCTTTCTTT
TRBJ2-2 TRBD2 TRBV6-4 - CAKRGAGELFF TGTGCCAAGCGGGGGGCCGGGGAGCTGTTTTTT
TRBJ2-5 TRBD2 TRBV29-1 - CSAPSGGETQYF TGCAGCGCCCCATCCGGGGGGGAGACCCAGTACTTC
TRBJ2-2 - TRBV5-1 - CASSQLETGELFF TGCGCCAGCAGCCAACTAGAAACCGGGGAGCTGTTTTTT
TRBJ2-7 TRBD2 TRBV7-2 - CASSLRSGGATGEQYF TGTGCCAGCAGCTTAAGGTCCGGGGGGGCAACTGGGGAGCAGTACTTC
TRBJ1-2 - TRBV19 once CASRTSGTPSQGYTF TGTGCCAGTAGAACATCCGGGACGCCCTCACAGGGCTACACCTTC
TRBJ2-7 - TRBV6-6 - CASREPGLGIGQYF TGTGCCAGCAGGGAACCGGGGTTAGGAATCGGGCAGTACTTC
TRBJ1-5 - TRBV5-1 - CASSLTELRGGQPQHF TGCGCCAGCAGCTTGACGGAGTTGCGGGGCGGTCAGCCCCAGCATTTT
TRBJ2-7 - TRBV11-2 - CASSPPGLLREQYF TGTGCCAGCAGCCCCCCCGGCTTATTGAGGGAGCAGTACTTC
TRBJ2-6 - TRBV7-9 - CASSSRWDSGANVLTF TGTGCCAGCAGCTCAAGGTGGGACTCTGGGGCCAACGTCCTGACTTTC
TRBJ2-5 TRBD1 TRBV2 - CASSEEDRGTQYF TGTGCCAGCAGTGAAGAGGACAGGGGGACCCAGTACTTC
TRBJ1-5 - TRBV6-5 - CASSYQWGSNQPQHF TGTGCCAGCAGTTACCAGTGGGGGAGCAATCAGCCCCAGCATTTT
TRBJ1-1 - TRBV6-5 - CASIRPGNTEAFF TGTGCCAGCATCCGCCCGGGGAACACTGAAGCTTTCTTT
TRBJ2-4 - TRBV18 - CASSQQMAGEGRAKNIQYF TGTGCCAGCTCGCAACAGATGGCAGGGGAAGGACGAGCCAAAAACATTCAGTACTTC
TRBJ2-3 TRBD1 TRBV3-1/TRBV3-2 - CASSQAGRGTDTQYF TGTGCCAGCAGCCAAGCTGGCAGGGGGACAGATACGCAGTATTTT
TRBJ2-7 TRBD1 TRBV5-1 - CASSTQQGDEQYF TGCGCCAGCAGCACACAACAGGGGGACGAGCAGTACTTC
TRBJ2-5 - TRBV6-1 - CASSEKLALGETQYF TGTGCCAGCAGTGAAAAACTAGCCCTGGGGGAGACCCAGTACTTC
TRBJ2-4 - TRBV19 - CASSTPELAKNIQYF TGTGCCAGTAGTACCCCGGAGCTAGCCAAAAACATTCAGTACTTC
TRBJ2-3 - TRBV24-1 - CATSESGATDTQYF TGTGCCACCAGTGAATCTGGGGCCACAGATACGCAGTATTTT
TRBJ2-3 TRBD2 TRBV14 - CASTLAGGNTDTQYF TGTGCCAGCACTCTCGCGGGGGGCAACACAGATACGCAGTATTTT
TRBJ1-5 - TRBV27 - CASSLSTGLDQPQHF TGTGCCAGCAGTTTATCTACAGGGCTCGATCAGCCCCAGCATTTT
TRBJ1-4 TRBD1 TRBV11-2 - CASSANRGYNEKLFF TGTGCCAGCAGCGCCAACAGGGGGTATAATGAAAAACTGTTTTTT
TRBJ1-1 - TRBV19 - CASRVRQGNTEAFF TGTGCCAGTAGAGTGCGGCAGGGGAACACTGAAGCTTTCTTT
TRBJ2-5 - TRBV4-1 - CASSQAGQSETQYF TGCGCCAGCAGCCAAGCGGGACAATCGGAGACCCAGTACTTC
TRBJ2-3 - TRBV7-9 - CASSLVSDTQYF TGTGCCAGCAGCTTAGTTTCAGATACGCAGTATTTT
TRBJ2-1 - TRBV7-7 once CASSLSSYNEQFF TGTGCCAGCAGCTTAAGCTCCTACAATGAGCAGTTCTTC
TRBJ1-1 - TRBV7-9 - CASSREGVRLRNTEAFF TGTGCCAGCAGCAGGGAGGGGGTGAGGTTAAGGAACACTGAAGCTTTCTTT
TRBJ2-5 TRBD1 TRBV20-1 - CSALQGETQYF TGCAGTGCGTTACAGGGGGAGACCCAGTACTTC
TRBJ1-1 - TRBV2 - CASSFARDTEAFF TGTGCCAGCAGTTTCGCCCGAGACACTGAAGCTTTCTTT